The present entry profiles one T cell receptor beta chain with its context. These data are taken from a study of blood T cell repertoires in COVID-19. At the level of the study: Specimens from acute and convalescent COVID-19 originated in the United States, Italy and Spain. PBMCs, B-cell-depleted T cells, or T cells provided the cDNA or gDNA that made up the material.

Germline loops: CDR1 SNHLY, CDR2 FYNNEI. Trimming took 5 bases from V and 3 from J; bases not matched to a gene: 18. The CDR3 sequence is 18 residues long. Produced via immunoSEQ multiplex PCR; TCRdb's table is partial and in-frame only. The sample contains about 100,000 clones, 85% of which appear only once. The chain has TRBV2 and TRBJ1-1; 7 nucleotides align to TRBD1. The receptor comes from a woman in her 70s with active or convalescent COVID-19. Source material: peripheral blood. Written as DNA, the CDR3 is TGTGCCAGCAGTACTACCCCCCAAACAGGGGCGTGGGACACTGAAGCTTTCTTT. Translating it yields CASSTTPQTGAWDTEAFF.